Detailed here is one TCR beta chain. It lacks a known antigen. Per-base qualities were not stored, and no clone one base away is much larger. TCRbeta CDR3 regions were amplified from genomic DNA using the immunoSEQ Assay, a bias-controlled multiplex PCR. Under the source paper's analysis protocol: The number of nucleated cells in each sample was estimated by amplification of reference gene primers within the assay. Sequence reads were collapsed and filtered to measure the absolute abundance of every unique TCRbeta CDR3 rearrangement. For each sample, productive Simpson clonality was calculated as the square root of Simpson's diversity index over productive rearrangements. Not all clones reach the TCRdb copy of this immuneACCESS table, which keeps in-frame sequences only. Checked studies attribute under half of the gap to unresolved V genes and leave the rest unexplained. The DNA gave D and trimming, while V, J and clone size come from that table. Counted in this sample were roughly 320,000 clones; about 87% of them appeared once. The biggest ten clones account for 1% to 1.5% of the sample.

This sample is drawn from a study of blood T cell repertoires in COVID-19 (dated by TCRdb to the early 2020s). Study-level background: Samples from collaborators originated in the United States, Italy and Spain and spanned both the acute and convalescent phases of COVID-19. The material from the prospective study consisted of cDNA or gDNA derived from T cells, B-cell-depleted T cells, or PBMCs. The dataset comprised deeply sampled blood TCRbeta repertoires from subjects exposed to, actively infected with, or recovered from COVID-19. The repertoires were released in a freely available public database meant as a resource for research on the immune response to SARS-CoV-2. The samples were drawn from the first 160 participants of the ongoing ImmuneRACE study and from 950 to 1,500 subjects provided by 6 global collaborators. Nearly every sample came with metadata listing a de-identified subject ID, COVID-19 status, age in years and sex. Where HLA class I and class II types were available, the types were taken from metadata supplied by the sample provider, not from assay-based typing. Overall study results and their limits: Clinical and demographic metadata were provided uncurated, with the amount varying by source and participant.

The collaborating institutions used their own protocols to collect whole blood in K2EDTA tubes. For TCRbeta analysis, collaborator samples were shipped as frozen whole blood, as isolated PBMCs, or as DNA extracted from either sample type. Counted from cysteine to phenylalanine, this CDR3 has 11 amino acids. Only the CDR3 region is kept as DNA, spanning 33 bases read in frame from base 1. V sheds 3 bases and J sheds 10 bases, leaving 9 bases between their ends. In the germline V gene, CDR1 corresponds to SGHAT and CDR2 to FQNNGV. The rearrangement combines TRBV11-2 with TRBJ1-1; no D gene can be assigned with confidence. The receptor comes from a man aged 70 or older with acute or convalescent COVID-19. What was sequenced was peripheral blood. The sequenced DNA is TGTGCCAGCAGCTTCCGGGCGGGAGCTTTCTTT. Translated, it reads CASSFRAGAFF.